Listed here are 11 T cell receptor beta chains from one sample, sequenced in a study of blood T cell repertoires in COVID-19. Clones were sequenced by immunoSEQ multiplex PCR, and TCRdb holds only the in-frame ones, with some missing. The data show almost 350,000 clones, with around nine tenths seen just once and approximately 1% held by the top ten. Sequencing was carried out using PBMCs or T cells enriched from blood (not recorded which). The receptors were sampled from a woman in her 30s who had been exposed to COVID-19.

This rearrangement joins TRBV28 to TRBJ2-7; tentative D call: TRBD1 (6 bases). V was shortened by 8 bases and J by 5 bases, with 16 bases between the two germline ends. Germline lookup yields CDR1 MDHEN and CDR2 SYDVKM. The CDR3 extends over 13 amino acids. CDR3 amino acids: CASEQGSRHEQYF. The CDR3 nucleotides are TGTGCCAGCGAACAGGGTAGCCGGCACGAGCAGTACTTC.

The J gene is TRBJ2-1, the V gene TRBV7-8; TRBD2 matches at 11 bases. The CDR3 sequence is 14 residues long. CDR1 is SGHVS and CDR2 is FQNEAQ in the germline V gene. V shed 7 bases, J shed 8 bases, and the junction held 7 bases outside the gene matches. The CDR3 reads CASTLGSGRDEQFF. DNA for the CDR3: TGTGCCAGCACCTTGGGTAGCGGGAGGGATGAGCAGTTCTTC.

V gene TRBV4-2 combines with J gene TRBJ1-1, with a weak D call TRBD1 (5 bases). This CDR3 contains 16 residues. From germline, CDR1 is LGHNA and CDR2 YNFKEQ. Between the trimmed V and J ends, which lost 0 bases and 1 base, there was a span of 12 bases. CDR3 protein: CASSQDWSGGNTEAFF. For the CDR3, the DNA is TGTGCCAGCAGCCAAGATTGGTCGGGGGGGAACACTGAAGCTTTCTTT.

The chain carries TRBV20-1 and TRBJ1-1, with 10 bases identical to TRBD1. This CDR3 has 15 amino acids. V gave up 3 bases and J gave up 5 bases; unmatched junction bases: 9. Germline CDR1 reads DFQATT; CDR2 reads SNEGSKA (reference sequence). DNA of the CDR3: TGCAGTGCTAGTCCTTTCGACAGGGGGCAAACTGAAGCTTTCTTT. Encoded protein: CSASPFDRGQTEAFF.

This sequence joins TRBV5-1 and TRBJ2-3; unclear D gene. V shed 5 bases and J shed 8 bases, with 12 bases lying between them. Germline CDR1 and CDR2: SGHRS and YFSETQ. The CDR3 runs to 12 residues. The CDR3: CASRSDIRTQYF. The CDR3 nucleotides read TGCGCCAGCAGATCCGACATTCGTACGCAGTATTTT.

The CDR3 DNA follows: TGCAGCGTTGGGGGAGGAGCCGAGCTAAATACAGATACGCAGTATTTT. Amino acids: CSVGGGAELNTDTQYF. The genes are TRBV29-1 and TRBJ2-3, with D perhaps matching TRBD2 (6 bases). The CDR3 consists of 16 residues. Trimming removed 4 bases at V and 3 bases at J, with 20 bases between. Germline V lookup: CDR1 SQVTM, CDR2 ANQGSEA.

This chain uses TRBV5-1 with TRBJ2-1; 11 nucleotides match TRBD2. The germline CDR1 and CDR2 sequences are SGHRS and YFSETQ. V lost 1 base to trimming and J lost 7 bases; unmatched junction nucleotides: 13. The CDR3 consists of 18 residues. Written as DNA, the CDR3 is TGCGCCAGCAGCTTGACTAGCGGGAGAGCCTCCCCGGGTAATGAGCAGTTCTTC. It encodes CASSLTSGRASPGNEQFF.

The chain links TRBV27 to TRBJ2-4, with D possibly TRBD2 on 5 matching bases. Germline V gene data show CDR1 as MNHEY and CDR2 as SMNVEV (reference sequence). V lost 3 bases and J 2 bases, leaving 11 bases between the germline ends. The CDR3 is 15 amino acids. The CDR3 region is CASSLNAGTKNIQYF. In DNA, the CDR3 is TGTGCCAGCAGTTTGAACGCCGGGACCAAAAACATTCAGTACTTC.

CDR3 nucleotides: TGTGCCAGCAGCCCACTCCCGCAAGAGACCCAGTACTTC. Protein: CASSPLPQETQYF. This sequence joins TRBV7-3 and TRBJ2-5; D not certain. The germline V gene encodes CDR1 SGHTA and CDR2 FQGTGA. CDR3 length: 13 residues. Trimming pared 5 bases from V and 2 bases from J, leaving 9 bases between.

The chain recombines TRBV15 with TRBJ2-3; 9 positions agree with TRBD2. Germline trimming cut 5 bases from V and 4 bases from J; bases unmatched to any gene: 10. The CDR3 runs 16 residues. In germline, CDR1 is LNHNV, CDR2 YYDKDF (reference sequence). DNA of the CDR3: TGTGCCACCAGCGGCGGTAGCGGGAGTCCCGCAGATACGCAGTATTTT. Translated: CATSGGSGSPADTQYF.

The rearrangement uses TRBV2 and TRBJ1-5; no clear D. Trimming cost V 4 bases and J 2 bases, with 9 bases left between them. Germline V gene data show CDR1 as SNHLY and CDR2 as FYNNEI. The CDR3 extends over 14 amino acids. Here the CDR3 reads CASSARVGNQPQHF. CDR3 in DNA: TGTGCCAGCAGTGCGAGGGTGGGCAATCAGCCCCAGCATTTT. The full variable domain, rest sourced from reference TRBV2 and TRBJ1-5, is EPEVTQTPSHQVTQMGQEVILRCVPISNHLYFYWYRQILGQKVEFLVSFYNNEISEKSEIFDDQFSVERPDGSNFTLKIRSTKLEDSAMYFCASSARVGNQPQHFGDGTRLSIL.